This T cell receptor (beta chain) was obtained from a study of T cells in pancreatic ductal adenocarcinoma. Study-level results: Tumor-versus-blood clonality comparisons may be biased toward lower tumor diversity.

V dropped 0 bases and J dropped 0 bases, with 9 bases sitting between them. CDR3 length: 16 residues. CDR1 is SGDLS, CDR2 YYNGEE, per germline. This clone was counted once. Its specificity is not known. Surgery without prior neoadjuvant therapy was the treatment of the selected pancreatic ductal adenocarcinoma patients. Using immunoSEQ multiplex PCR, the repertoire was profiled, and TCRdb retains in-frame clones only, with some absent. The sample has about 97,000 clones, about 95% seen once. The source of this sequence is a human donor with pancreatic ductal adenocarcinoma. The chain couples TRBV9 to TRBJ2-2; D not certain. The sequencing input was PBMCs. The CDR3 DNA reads TGTGCCAGCAGCGTAGACCCGGTCGCGAACACCGGGGAGCTGTTTTTT. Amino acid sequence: CASSVDPVANTGELFF.